This T cell receptor beta chain was sequenced for a study of T cell repertoires in cytomegalovirus infection. Across the whole study: Well-studied HLA-B-restricted epitopes and recently identified HLA-C-restricted epitopes of CMV were both used in the study. From public TCR beta signatures came an indication of both CMV infection and matching HLA type. Study observations and caveats: HLA-C-restricted, CMV-specific TCR beta clonotypes were dominant ex vivo.

V shed 1 base and J shed 0 bases, with 6 bases lying between them. The CDR3 covers 14 residues. Via MiXCR, TCRdb re-called the reads, giving one row per CDR3 protein. The sample lists approximately 350,000 distinct CDR3 sequences, about 35% seen once, with around an eighth in the top ten. In the case of this clonotype: The antigen remains unidentified.

The chain carries TRBV12-3 or TRBV12-4 and TRBJ1-1; D unclear. This clonotype originated in a human donor in good health (CMV status not recorded). Some clones in this sample may be carry-over from other donors' samples. The sequencing here drew on cultured PBMCs, taken from culture after CMV antigen stimulation. The DNA of the CDR3 is TGTGCCAGCAGTTTAGTGAGTATGAACACTGAAGCTTTCTTT. This encodes CASSLVSMNTEAFF.